The 25 T cell receptor beta chains listed next were all sequenced from one sample in a study of cytomegalovirus exposure and HLA in healthy donors. Sequencing used immunoSEQ multiplex PCR; TCRdb keeps in-frame clones, though not all of them. The sample carries about 130,000 clones, approximately 92% recorded once. Sequencing was done on a sample of PBMCs. The source is a woman younger than 30 in good health and CMV-seropositive.

The V gene is TRBV2, the J gene TRBJ2-5, with 10 nucleotides matching TRBD2. In germline, CDR1 is SNHLY, CDR2 FYNNEI. With V trimmed by 8 bases and J by 4 bases, 10 bases remained unmatched. This CDR3 is 15 amino acids long. The CDR3 sequence is CASRDSGGPGETQYF. The DNA for the CDR3 is TGTGCCAGCCGGGATAGCGGGGGGCCGGGAGAGACCCAGTACTTC. Filled out from reference TRBV2 and TRBJ2-5, the complete variable domain reads EPEVTQTPSHQVTQMGQEVILRCVPISNHLYFYWYRQILGQKVEFLVSFYNNEISEKSEIFDDQFSVERPDGSNFTLKIRSTKLEDSAMYFCASRDSGGPGETQYFGPGTRLLVL.

The chain recombines TRBV7-2 with TRBJ2-2; D ambiguous. The CDR3 has 17 residues. Germline CDR1 is SGHTA and CDR2 is FQGNSA. V was clipped by 2 bases and J by 2 bases, with 15 bases between them. The chain's CDR3 is CASSLQLPTINTGELFF. The DNA for the CDR3 is TGTGCCAGCAGCTTACAGCTTCCTACTATTAACACCGGGGAGCTGTTTTTT.

The rearrangement uses TRBV6-1 and TRBJ2-7, with D possibly being TRBD1 (5 bases). Germline CDR1 MNHNS, CDR2 SASEGT. There are 13 residues in the CDR3. The V end was cut by 7 bases, the J end by 3 bases, with 13 bases between. The CDR3 coding sequence is TGTGCCAGCATAGGGTCAGGGCGCTACGAGCAGTACTTC. This gives the protein CASIGSGRYEQYF.

The gene calls are TRBV9 and TRBJ2-1; perhaps TRBD1 as D (6 bases). Trimming took off 3 bases at V and 0 bases at J, with 19 bases between the two ends. The CDR3 is made up of 18 amino acids. Germline V CDR1 and CDR2: SGDLS, YYNGEE. The CDR3 DNA reads as TGTGCCAGCAGCGCCCGTTGGGGGCTCCCCGGCTCCTACAATGAGCAGTTCTTC. Its translation is CASSARWGLPGSYNEQFF.

The V and J genes are TRBV28 and TRBJ1-1; 8 nucleotides align to TRBD1. The junction had 11 bases not matched to a gene; V was cut back by 6 bases and J by 5 bases. This CDR3 is 15 amino acids long. CDR1 and CDR2 (germline): MDHEN, SYDVKM. CDR3 sequence reads: CASSPIGQGATEAFF. CDR3 nucleotide sequence: TGTGCCAGCAGCCCCATTGGGCAGGGGGCAACTGAAGCTTTCTTT.

The chain combines TRBV6-5 with TRBJ1-6; no firm D call. The V end lost 8 bases, the J end lost 9 bases, and 8 bases lay between the germline ends. From germline, CDR1 is MNHEY and CDR2 SVGAGI. The CDR3 has 11 amino acids. This chain's CDR3 is CASSPSSPLHF. The CDR3 nucleotides are TGTGCCAGCTCCCCGAGTTCACCCCTCCACTTT.

This clone appeared once. The chain employs TRBV2 and TRBJ2-7, with D perhaps matching TRBD2 (6 bases). The CDR3 sequence is 16 residues long. V was clipped by 2 bases and J by 9 bases, with 23 bases between them. Germline CDR1 and CDR2: SNHLY and FYNNEI. The chain's CDR3 is CASSEPWEKASAGQYF. As DNA, the CDR3 is TGTGCCAGCAGTGAACCCTGGGAGAAGGCCTCAGCGGGGCAGTACTTC. Complete variable domain (other parts from reference TRBV2 and TRBJ2-7): EPEVTQTPSHQVTQMGQEVILRCVPISNHLYFYWYRQILGQKVEFLVSFYNNEISEKSEIFDDQFSVERPDGSNFTLKIRSTKLEDSAMYFCASSEPWEKASAGQYFGPGTRLTVT.

The gene calls are TRBV6-1 and TRBJ1-6; D is unresolved. Per the germline V gene, CDR1 is MNHNS and CDR2 is SASEGT. This CDR3 comprises 13 residues. Trimming shortened V by 7 bases and J by 7 bases, and 11 bases separated the two germline ends. The CDR3 spells CASMSVLNSPLHF. The CDR3 DNA reads as TGTGCCAGCATGAGCGTCCTAAATTCACCCCTCCACTTT.

V is TRBV4-1 and J is TRBJ2-2; TRBD1 agrees at 7 bases. Germline V gene data show CDR1 as MGHRA and CDR2 as YSYEKL. This CDR3 comprises 18 residues. Trimming cost V 0 bases and J 0 bases; bases outside gene matches: 7. CDR3: CASSQEGGVKANTGELFF. Written as DNA, the CDR3 is TGCGCCAGCAGCCAAGAAGGGGGCGTGAAGGCGAACACCGGGGAGCTGTTTTTT.

The V call is TRBV27, the J call TRBJ2-7, with D possibly matching TRBD2 (5 bases). The CDR3 is 13 amino acids. Germline CDR1 reads MNHEY; CDR2 reads SMNVEV (reference sequence). V lost 4 bases, J lost 5 bases, and 12 bases lay in between. In nucleotides, the CDR3 is TGTGCCAGCAGTTCAACTCGGGGTGACGAGCAGTACTTC. This encodes CASSSTRGDEQYF.

This clone was recorded only once. The V and J genes are TRBV2 and TRBJ2-1; D might be TRBD2 (6 bases). Trimming pared 8 bases from V and 5 bases from J, leaving 16 bases between. From germline, CDR1 is SNHLY and CDR2 FYNNEI. This CDR3 has 14 residues. CDR3 region: CASSPSEMDNEQFF. DNA for the CDR3: TGTGCCAGCTCTCCTAGCGAAATGGACAATGAGCAGTTCTTC.

This rearrangement joins TRBV29-1 to TRBJ2-3, with D perhaps matching TRBD2 (5 bases). The CDR3 extends over 12 amino acids. The germline V and J ends were trimmed by 8 bases and 2 bases, with 11 bases remaining between them. From germline, CDR1 is SQVTM and CDR2 ANQGSEA. The CDR3 region is CSWNGDTDTQYF. DNA of the CDR3: TGCAGCTGGAACGGGGACACAGATACGCAGTATTTT.

This clone was detected only once. The rearrangement joins TRBV6-5 to TRBJ2-6; 7 nucleotides match TRBD2. The CDR3 length is 15 residues. Germline CDR1 is MNHEY and CDR2 is SVGAGI. The J segment lost 2 bases and the V segment lost 7 bases, leaving 5 bases of the junction unmatched. CDR3 nucleotide sequence: TGTGCCAGCACCCCTACTAGCGCTGGGGCCAACGTCCTGACTTTC. Translated: CASTPTSAGANVLTF.

This chain links TRBV5-5 with TRBJ1-2; D perhaps matches TRBD1 (6 bases). Trimming pared 2 bases from V and 2 bases from J, leaving 10 bases between. Germline loops: CDR1 SGHKS, CDR2 YYEKEE (reference sequence). The CDR3 runs 14 residues. Written as DNA, the CDR3 is TGTGCCAGCAGCTTACAGGGCCCAAACTATGGCTACACCTTC. This codes for CASSLQGPNYGYTF.

J is TRBJ2-7 and V is TRBV30; D gene ambiguous. Trimming took off 0 bases at V and 0 bases at J, with 12 bases between the two ends. Germline-derived CDR1 and CDR2 are GTSNPN and SVGIG (reference sequence). The CDR3 extends over 15 amino acids. The CDR3 DNA sequence: TGTGCCTGGAGTGTAGATCAGGTTAGCTCCTACGAGCAGTACTTC. Translation gives CAWSVDQVSSYEQYF.

The chain joins TRBV27 to TRBJ2-3, with 10 positions matching TRBD1. J lost 6 bases, V lost 5 bases, and 11 bases had no gene match. CDR1 and CDR2 (germline): MNHEY, SMNVEV (reference sequence). The CDR3 consists of 16 residues. The CDR3 DNA follows: TGTGCCAGCAGTCTTTCCGACAGGGGGCTAGGGGATACGCAGTATTTT. Its protein is CASSLSDRGLGDTQYF.

This clone was counted a single time. Additional DNA sequences in this sample encode the identical CDR3. The CDR3 DNA follows: TGTGCCAGCAGCCCCCGGGGGTCTGGAAACACCATATATTTT. This encodes CASSPRGSGNTIYF. The chain carries TRBV7-2 and TRBJ1-3; possibly TRBD1 for D (5 bases). The CDR3 consists of 14 residues. V was trimmed by 5 bases and J by 1 base, leaving 9 bases between them. Germline lookup yields CDR1 SGHTA and CDR2 FQGNSA.

The chain carries TRBV6-6 and TRBJ1-4, with a tentative D call TRBD1 (5 bases). V was shortened by 3 bases and J by 1 base, with 9 bases between the two germline ends. CDR3 size: 15 residues. The germline CDR1 and CDR2 sequences are MNHNY and SVGAGI (reference sequence). CDR3 sequence: CASSYSGGTNEKLFF. The CDR3 coding sequence is TGTGCCAGCAGTTATTCCGGGGGAACTAATGAAAAACTGTTTTTT.

This clone was observed a handful of times. The J gene is TRBJ2-2, the V gene TRBV28; D gene ambiguous. The CDR3 covers 13 residues. With 3 bases removed from V and 5 bases from J, the gap between germline ends came to 7 bases. In germline, CDR1 is MDHEN, CDR2 SYDVKM. The DNA for the CDR3 is TGTGCCAGCAGTTTTCGGGTTACCGGGGAGCTGTTTTTT. It is translated as CASSFRVTGELFF.

V usage is TRBV27 and J usage is TRBJ1-2, with D possibly matching TRBD1 (6 bases). Trimming pared 2 bases from V and 4 bases from J, leaving 14 bases between. Germline CDR1 reads MNHEY; CDR2 reads SMNVEV (reference sequence). The CDR3 contains 15 residues. CDR3 sequence: CASSLRDQGLYGYTF. As DNA, the CDR3 is TGTGCCAGCAGTTTAAGAGACCAGGGGCTCTATGGCTACACCTTC.

The chain joins TRBV5-1 to TRBJ1-2; 7 nucleotides match TRBD1. The length of the CDR3 is 15 residues. Losses at the gene ends were 4 bases for V and 7 bases for J; bases not matched to a gene: 13. CDR1 and CDR2 from the germline V gene are SGHRS and YFSETQ. CDR3 coding DNA: TGCGCCAGCAGCCCAGACACAGGGGTTCGGGCTGGCTACACCTTC. This codes for CASSPDTGVRAGYTF.

V and J are TRBV11-2 and TRBJ1-2, with D unclear. Germline assignment: CDR1 SGHAT and CDR2 FQNNGV. The V and J ends lost 4 bases and 5 bases respectively, with 11 bases between them. This CDR3 is 13 amino acids long. CDR3 sequence (DNA): TGTGCCAGCAGCTATGGCAGTCATTATGGCTACACCTTC. This gives the protein CASSYGSHYGYTF.

This chain links TRBV9 with TRBJ2-2; D is ambiguous. The CDR3 is made up of 17 amino acids. CDR1 SGDLS and CDR2 YYNGEE come from the germline V gene. V was shortened by 2 bases and J by 4 bases, with 18 bases between the two germline ends. This CDR3 reads CASSVNLREVSTGELFF. CDR3 nucleotides: TGTGCCAGCAGCGTTAACCTTCGAGAAGTTTCCACCGGGGAGCTGTTTTTT.

Concerning this clone itself: The same CDR3 arises from other DNA sequences in this sample as well. The chain employs TRBV7-2 and TRBJ1-2; D remains ambiguous. V was cut by 1 base and J by 2 bases, with 11 bases left in between. Per germline, CDR1 SGHTA and CDR2 FQGNSA. CDR3 length: 15 amino acids. CDR3 protein: CASSLEIRSNYGYTF. The CDR3 DNA follows: TGTGCCAGCAGCTTAGAAATACGGTCAAACTATGGCTACACCTTC.

The J gene is TRBJ1-5, the V gene TRBV19, with 7 nucleotides matching TRBD1. Losses at the gene ends were 5 bases for V and 3 bases for J; bases not matched to a gene: 10. CDR3 length equals 16 residues. Germline lookup yields CDR1 LNHDA and CDR2 SQIVND (reference sequence). The CDR3 loop reads CASSRQGRSYNQPQHF. The CDR3 DNA sequence: TGTGCCAGTAGTCGACAGGGTAGGTCCTACAATCAGCCCCAGCATTTT.